This paragraph reports one TCR beta chain. The sample originates from a study of blood T cell repertoires in COVID-19. Per the germline V gene, CDR1 is GTSNPN and CDR2 is SVGIG (reference sequence). The V end lost 2 bases, the J end lost 5 bases, and 8 bases lay between the germline ends. The CDR3 sequence is 12 residues long. The assay was immunoSEQ multiplex PCR, and TCRdb's table has in-frame clones only and misses some. The sample has about 110,000 clones; about 90% are singletons. The chain employs TRBV30 and TRBJ2-3; D remains unclear. This clonotype originated in a human donor in a cohort sampled during active COVID-19. The sample consisted of peripheral blood. The CDR3 reads CAWSQTRDTQYF. The CDR3 bases are TGTGCCTGGAGTCAGACACGAGATACGCAGTATTTT. The variable domain in full, completed from reference TRBV30 and TRBJ2-3, reads SQTIHQWPATLVQPVGSPLSLECTVEGTSNPNLYWYRQAAGRGLQLLFYSVGIGQISSEVPQNLSASRPQDRQFILSSKKLLLSDSGFYLCAWSQTRDTQYFGPGTRLTVL.